This TCR beta chain emerged from a study of blood T cell repertoires in COVID-19. At the level of the study: Material from acute and convalescent COVID-19 was sourced from the United States, Italy and Spain.

CDR1 is MNHNY, CDR2 SVGAGI, per germline (reference sequence). The CDR3 totals 16 residues. V lost 0 bases and J lost 0; bases outside the gene matches: 2. This clone was found a few times. The assay was immunoSEQ multiplex PCR, and TCRdb's table has in-frame clones only and misses some. The sample yields about 260,000 clones, about 87% seen once. This receptor was taken from a woman between 65 and 79 years old with COVID-19, enrolled during active disease. The rearrangement links TRBV6-6 to TRBJ2-7, with TRBD1 matching 10 bases. The sequenced material came from peripheral blood. CDR3 residues: CASSYSGQGSSYEQYF. In DNA, the CDR3 is TGTGCCAGCAGTTACTCGGGACAGGGGAGCTCCTACGAGCAGTACTTC.